One T cell receptor beta chain is described in this entry. Its antigen is unknown. Germline and genes: mouse. From the germline J gene comes the end of the CDR3, since the read stops 1 residue before it. The protocol was immunoSEQ multiplex PCR, while the TCRdb copy is restricted to in-frame clones and leaves out a portion. The sample has around 7,900 clones; 30% to 35% are singletons. This sample is drawn from a study of tissue T cells after allogeneic stem cell transplantation. Broader study findings: Which tissue TCRs were alloreactive or antigen-specific was not determined. Some clones might be persisting host cells.

Germline-derived CDR1 and CDR2 are SNHLY and FYNGKV (reference sequence). The CDR3 contains 13 residues. The V and J ends lost 5 bases and 10 bases, in that order; junction bases with no gene match: 3. Time point described: mouse harvest day 14 after allogeneic transplant. The graft held 10^6 splenic CD5+ T cells and 10^7 T-cell-depleted bone marrow cells. The clonotype comes from a female BALB/c mouse given C57BL/6 T cells with graft-versus-host disease after an allogeneic hematopoietic cell transplant. Sequencing used skin. The J gene is TRBJ2-1, the V gene TRBV3; TRBD1 aligns across 12 bases. The CDR3 reads CASSRDRGREQFF. Incomplete CDR3 DNA: TGTGCCAGCAGCAGGGACAGGGGGCGGGAGCAGTTC.